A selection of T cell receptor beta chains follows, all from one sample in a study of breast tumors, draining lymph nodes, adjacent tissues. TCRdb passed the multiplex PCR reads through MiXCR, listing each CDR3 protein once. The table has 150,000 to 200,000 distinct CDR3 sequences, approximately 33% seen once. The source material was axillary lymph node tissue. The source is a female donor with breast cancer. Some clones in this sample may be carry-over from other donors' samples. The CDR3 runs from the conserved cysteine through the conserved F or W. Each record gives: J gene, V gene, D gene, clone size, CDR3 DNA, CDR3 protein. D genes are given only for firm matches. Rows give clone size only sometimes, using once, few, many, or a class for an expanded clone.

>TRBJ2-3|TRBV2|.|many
TGTGCCAGCTCCTACCCGGGGGCGAGAGACACAGATACGCAGTATTTT
CASSYPGARDTDTQYF
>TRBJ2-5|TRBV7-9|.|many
TGTGCCAGCAGCTTAAGCACGAAAGAGACCCAGTACTTC
CASSLSTKETQYF
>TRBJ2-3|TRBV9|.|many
TGTGCCAGCAGCCCCCTCAGAGGAGTTCTCACAGATACGCAGTATTTT
CASSPLRGVLTDTQYF
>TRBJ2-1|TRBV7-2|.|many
TGTGCCAGCAGTCGCGCGGGGTCCTCCTACAATGAGCAGTTCTTC
CASSRAGSSYNEQFF
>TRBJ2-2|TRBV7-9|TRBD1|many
TGTGCCAGCAGCCGCACAGGGGGCATTCAATATACCGGGGAGCTGTTTTTT
CASSRTGGIQYTGELFF
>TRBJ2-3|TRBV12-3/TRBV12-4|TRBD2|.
TGTGCCAGCAGTTTAACGGGCCGAGGGGTAGCGGGGGCTTCAGATACGCAGTATTTT
CASSLTGRGVAGASDTQYF
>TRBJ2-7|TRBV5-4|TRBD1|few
TGTGCCAGCAGCCAGAAAGACAGGGGCTTTTCCTACGAGCAGTACTTC
CASSQKDRGFSYEQYF
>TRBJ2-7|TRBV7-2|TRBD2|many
TGTGCCAGCTATTCCCCGGGAGGACTCAATGTCTACGAGCAGTACTTC
CASYSPGGLNVYEQYF
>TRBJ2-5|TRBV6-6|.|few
TGTGCCAGCGGGGCTAGTAAGGAGACCCAGTACTTC
CASGASKETQYF
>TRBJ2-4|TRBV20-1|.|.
TGCAGTGCTATCCCACCGTTGGGTAAAAACATTCAGTACTTC
CSAIPPLGKNIQYF
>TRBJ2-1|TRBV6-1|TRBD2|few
TGTGCCAGCAGTGTCTTTGCTGGCGGGAGATACAATGAGCAGTTCTTC
CASSVFAGGRYNEQFF
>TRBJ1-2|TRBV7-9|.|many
TGTGCCAGCAGAGCAGGACTAGGCGGCTACACCTTC
CASRAGLGGYTF
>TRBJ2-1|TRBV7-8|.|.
TGTGCCAGCAGCGGCGGGAAGAATGAGCAGTTCTTC
CASSGGKNEQFF
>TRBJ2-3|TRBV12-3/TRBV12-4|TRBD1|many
TGTGCCAGCAGCTATCGACAGGGAGATACGCAGTATTTT
CASSYRQGDTQYF
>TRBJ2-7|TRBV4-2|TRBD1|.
TGTGCCAGCAGCCAAAATGGGGACAGCGGACAGAACGAGCAGTACTTC
CASSQNGDSGQNEQYF
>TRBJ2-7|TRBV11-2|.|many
TGTGCCAGCAGCTTTCTGGTAGGAGGGACCTACGAGCAGTACTTC
CASSFLVGGTYEQYF
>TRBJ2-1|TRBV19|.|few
TGTGTCAGTAGTCCCGGGACATGGTACAATGAGCAGTTCTTC
CVSSPGTWYNEQFF
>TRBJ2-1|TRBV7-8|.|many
TGTGCCAGCAGCTTAGGGGGGAGTAATGAGCAGTTCTTC
CASSLGGSNEQFF
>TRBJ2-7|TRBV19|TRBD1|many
TGTGCCAGTAGTCCACCCCCGGGACAGGGTTACGAGCAGTACTTC
CASSPPPGQGYEQYF
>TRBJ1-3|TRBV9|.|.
TGTGCCAGCAGTGCTAATAAATTAAACTCTGGAAACACCATATATTTT
CASSANKLNSGNTIYF
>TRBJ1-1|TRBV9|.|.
TGTGCCAGCAGCGTAGTGGTGAACACTGAAGCTTTCTTT
CASSVVVNTEAFF
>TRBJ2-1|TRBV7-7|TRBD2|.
TGTGCTAGCAGCTTAGCGCCCGCCACTAGCGGGAGATCTGAGCAGTTCTTC
CASSLAPATSGRSEQFF
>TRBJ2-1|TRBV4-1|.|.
TGCGCCAGCGGCCAAGAGGGCGGGAACTCCTACAATGAGCAGTTCTTC
CASGQEGGNSYNEQFF
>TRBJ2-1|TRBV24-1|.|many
TGTGCCACCAGTGATAGCGGAGACTACAATGAGCAGTTCTTC
CATSDSGDYNEQFF
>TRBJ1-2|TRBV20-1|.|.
TGCAGTGTTAGAGTTAACGACAGGCTCGGGTGTGGCTACACCTTC
CSVRVNDRLGCGYTF
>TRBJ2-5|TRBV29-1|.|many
TGCAGCGTTGAAGATCGGGCAGTTAAGTACTTC
CSVEDRAVKYF
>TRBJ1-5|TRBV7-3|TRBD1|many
TGTGCCAGCAGCCTACAGGGGGCGCGGGATCAGCCCCAGCATTTT
CASSLQGARDQPQHF
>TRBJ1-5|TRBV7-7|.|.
TGTGCTAGCAGCTTAGTAGCTAGCGGGGGAGATACGCAGCATTTT
CASSLVASGGDTQHF
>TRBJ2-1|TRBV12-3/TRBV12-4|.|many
TGTGCCAGCAGTTTACGGTACAATGAGCAGTTCTTC
CASSLRYNEQFF
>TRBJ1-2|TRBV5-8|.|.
TGTGCCAGCAGCCCTACAGAAACCTATGGCTACACCTTC
CASSPTETYGYTF
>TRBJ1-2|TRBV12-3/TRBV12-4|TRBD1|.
TGTGCCAGCAGGGCCACAGGGGTGCATGGCTACACCTTC
CASRATGVHGYTF
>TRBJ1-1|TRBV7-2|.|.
TGTGCCAGCTCCCCCTGGGCCGGGCGTGCTTTCTTT
CASSPWAGRAFF
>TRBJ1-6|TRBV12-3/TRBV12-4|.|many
TGTGCCAGCTCGGAGGGGGCCTATAATTCACCCCTCCACTTT
CASSEGAYNSPLHF
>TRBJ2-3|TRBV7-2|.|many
TGTGCCAGCAGCTTGCGGGGGCCGGAAGGTACGCAGTATTTT
CASSLRGPEGTQYF
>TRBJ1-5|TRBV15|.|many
TGTGCCACCAGCAGAGGGATGGATCAGCCCCAGCATTTT
CATSRGMDQPQHF
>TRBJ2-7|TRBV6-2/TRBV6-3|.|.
TGTGCCAGCAGTCACCCTGGGACACCCTCCTACGAGCAGTACTTC
CASSHPGTPSYEQYF
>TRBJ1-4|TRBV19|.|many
TGTGCCAGTAGTAGGGACAACGGCGAAAAACTGTTTTTT
CASSRDNGEKLFF
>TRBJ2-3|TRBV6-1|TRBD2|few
TGTGCCAGCAGATGGACTAGCGGGGGCTTTAGCACAGATACGCAGTATTTT
CASRWTSGGFSTDTQYF
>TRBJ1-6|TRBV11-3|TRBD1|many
TGTGCCAGCAGCAGAAGGACAGGGGGCATTTCACCCCTCCACTTT
CASSRRTGGISPLHF
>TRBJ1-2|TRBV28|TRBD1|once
TGTGCCTCAAACCGGGACAGACCTAACTATGGCTACACCTTC
CASNRDRPNYGYTF
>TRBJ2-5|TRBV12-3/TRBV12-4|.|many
TGTGCCAGCAGTTTCGGGCCCCAGTACTTC
CASSFGPQYF
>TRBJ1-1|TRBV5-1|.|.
TGCGCCAGCAGCTCTGCAGGGAGAAAAAACACTGAAGCTTTCTTT
CASSSAGRKNTEAFF
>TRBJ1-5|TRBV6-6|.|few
TGTGCCAGCAGTCACTCGAGCGCAGGCAATCAGCCCCAGCATTTT
CASSHSSAGNQPQHF
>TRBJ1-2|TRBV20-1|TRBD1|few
TGCAGTGCAAGTGGGACAGCCTATGGCTACACCTTC
CSASGTAYGYTF
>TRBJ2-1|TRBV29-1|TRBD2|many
TGCAGCGTTGAGGGGGGGACCTTCAATGAGCAGTTCTTC
CSVEGGTFNEQFF
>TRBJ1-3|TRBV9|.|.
TGTGCCAGCAGCGTACTGGGGGCGACTGGAAACACCATATATTTT
CASSVLGATGNTIYF
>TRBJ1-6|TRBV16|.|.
TGTGCCAGCAGCCTACAGGGTTTCGCGGACATACAATTGAGCTCCTATAATTCACCCCTCCACTTT
CASSLQGFADIQLSSYNSPLHF
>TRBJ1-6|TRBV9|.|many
TGTGCCAGCAGCGTAGGTTTTGAAGGTTCACCCCTCCACTTT
CASSVGFEGSPLHF
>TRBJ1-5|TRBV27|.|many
TGTGCCAGCAGCATACAGGGTTTTGGCAATCAGCCCCAGCATTTT
CASSIQGFGNQPQHF
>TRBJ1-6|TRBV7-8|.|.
TGTGCCAGCAGCACCACCGGGGGGGGATCACCCCTCCACTTT
CASSTTGGGSPLHF
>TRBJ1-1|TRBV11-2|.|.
TGTGCCAGCAGCTCCGGCGGCCGGTGGACTGAAGCTTTCTTT
CASSSGGRWTEAFF
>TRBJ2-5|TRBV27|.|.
TGTGCCGGCTCAGTCGTGGGAGTAGGAGAGACCCAGTACTTC
CAGSVVGVGETQYF
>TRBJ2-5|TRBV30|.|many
TGTGCCTGGAGTGCCCCTGGTCTAGCGAGGATGGAGACCCAGTACTTC
CAWSAPGLARMETQYF